This T cell receptor (beta chain) was recorded in a study of graft-versus-host responses after intestinal transplantation. Study information: Each recipient received anti-thymocyte globulin induction, then tacrolimus and steroids for three to four years.

Assay used: immunoSEQ multiplex PCR; TCRdb lists only in-frame clones, some missing. In the table there are tens of thousands of clones, about 88% of which are singletons. As to this clone: The antigen remains unidentified.

This clonotype was sampled from a human donor who received an intestinal transplant. This material consisted of unstimulated CD4+ T cells sorted from spleen or lymph node cells, taken before intestinal transplant.

CDR3 residues: CASSERGGQGALNSNQPQHF. The CDR3 DNA is TGTGCCAGCAGTGAAAGAGGGGGACAGGGAGCCCTTAATAGCAATCAGCCCCAGCATTTT. The chain employs TRBV2 and TRBJ1-5, with TRBD1 matching 9 bases. This CDR3 comprises 20 residues. Germline-derived CDR1 and CDR2 are SNHLY and FYNNEI. Trimming took 2 bases from V and 0 from J; bases not matched to a gene: 14.